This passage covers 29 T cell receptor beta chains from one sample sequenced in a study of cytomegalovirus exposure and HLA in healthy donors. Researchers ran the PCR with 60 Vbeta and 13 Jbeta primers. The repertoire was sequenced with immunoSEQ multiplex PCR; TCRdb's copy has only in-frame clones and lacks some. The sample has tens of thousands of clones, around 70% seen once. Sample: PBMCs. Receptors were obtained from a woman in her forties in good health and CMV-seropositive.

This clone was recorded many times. The CDR3 nucleotides read TGTGCCAGCAGCCCGGAGACTGACCTGTATGGCTACACCTTC. Translated, it gives CASSPETDLYGYTF. The rearrangement uses TRBV5-6 and TRBJ1-2; no definite D call. This CDR3 has 14 residues. Trimming took 4 bases from V and 5 from J, leaving 15 bases between them. From germline, CDR1 is SGHDT and CDR2 YYEEEE.

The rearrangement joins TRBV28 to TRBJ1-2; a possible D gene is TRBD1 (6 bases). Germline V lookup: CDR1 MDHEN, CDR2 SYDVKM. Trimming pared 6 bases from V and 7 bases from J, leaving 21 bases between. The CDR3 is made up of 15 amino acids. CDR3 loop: CASSLETGTLGGYTF. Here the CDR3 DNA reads TGTGCCAGCAGCCTAGAGACAGGAACCCTAGGTGGCTACACCTTC.

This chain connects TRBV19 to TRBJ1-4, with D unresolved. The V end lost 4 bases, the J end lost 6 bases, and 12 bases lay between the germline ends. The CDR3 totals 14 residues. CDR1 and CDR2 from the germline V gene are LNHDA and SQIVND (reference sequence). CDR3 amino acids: CASSTYQVDEKLFF. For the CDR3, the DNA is TGTGCCAGTAGTACCTATCAAGTGGATGAAAAACTGTTTTTT.

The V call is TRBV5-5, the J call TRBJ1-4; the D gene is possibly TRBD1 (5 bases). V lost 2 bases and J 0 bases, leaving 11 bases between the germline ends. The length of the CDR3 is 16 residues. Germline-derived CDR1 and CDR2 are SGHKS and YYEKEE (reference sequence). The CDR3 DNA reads TGTGCCAGCAGCTTTGCGGGGGGGGCAACTAATGAAAAACTGTTTTTT. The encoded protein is CASSFAGGATNEKLFF.

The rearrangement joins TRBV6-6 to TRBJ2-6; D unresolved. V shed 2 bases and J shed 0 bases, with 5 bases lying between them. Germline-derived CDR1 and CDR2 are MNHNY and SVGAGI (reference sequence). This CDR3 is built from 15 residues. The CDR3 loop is CASSYPLSGANVLTF. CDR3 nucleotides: TGTGCCAGCAGTTACCCCCTCTCTGGGGCCAACGTCCTGACTTTC.

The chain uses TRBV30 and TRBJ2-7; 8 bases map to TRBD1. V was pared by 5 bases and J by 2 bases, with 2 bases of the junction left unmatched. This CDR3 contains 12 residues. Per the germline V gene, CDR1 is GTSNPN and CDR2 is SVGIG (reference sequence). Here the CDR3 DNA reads TGTGCCTGGGCGGACAGGGCCTACGAGCAGTACTTC. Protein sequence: CAWADRAYEQYF.

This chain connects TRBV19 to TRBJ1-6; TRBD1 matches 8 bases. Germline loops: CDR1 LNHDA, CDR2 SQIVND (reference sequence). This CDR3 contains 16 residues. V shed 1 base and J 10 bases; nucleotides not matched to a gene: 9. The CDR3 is CASSIAAGGDGSPLHF. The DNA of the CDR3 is TGTGCCAGTAGTATAGCTGCAGGGGGCGATGGATCACCCCTCCACTTT.

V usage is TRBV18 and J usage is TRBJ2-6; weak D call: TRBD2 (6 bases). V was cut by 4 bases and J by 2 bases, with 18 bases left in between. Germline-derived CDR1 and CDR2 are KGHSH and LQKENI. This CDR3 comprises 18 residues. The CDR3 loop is CASSRGLSTSTGANVLTF. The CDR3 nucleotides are TGTGCCAGCTCACGGGGACTTTCGACCTCAACTGGGGCCAACGTCCTGACTTTC.

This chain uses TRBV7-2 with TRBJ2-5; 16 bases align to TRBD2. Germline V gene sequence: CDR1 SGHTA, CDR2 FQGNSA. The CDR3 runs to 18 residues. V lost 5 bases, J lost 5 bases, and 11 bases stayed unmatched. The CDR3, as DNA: TGTGCCAGCAGCCTCTCTGGGACTAGCGGGGGGGCCAGGGAGACCCAGTACTTC. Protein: CASSLSGTSGGARETQYF.

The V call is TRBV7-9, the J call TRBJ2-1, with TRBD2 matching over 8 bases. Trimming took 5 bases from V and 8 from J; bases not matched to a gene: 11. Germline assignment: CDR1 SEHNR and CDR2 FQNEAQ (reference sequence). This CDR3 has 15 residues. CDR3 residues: CASSQTQRELDEQFF. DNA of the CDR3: TGTGCCAGCAGCCAAACCCAGCGGGAGCTGGATGAGCAGTTCTTC.

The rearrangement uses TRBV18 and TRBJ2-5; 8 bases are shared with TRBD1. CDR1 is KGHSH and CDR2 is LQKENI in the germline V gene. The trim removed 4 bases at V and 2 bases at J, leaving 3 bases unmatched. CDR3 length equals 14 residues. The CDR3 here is CASSRGQGQETQYF. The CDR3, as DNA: TGTGCCAGCTCACGAGGACAGGGTCAAGAGACCCAGTACTTC.

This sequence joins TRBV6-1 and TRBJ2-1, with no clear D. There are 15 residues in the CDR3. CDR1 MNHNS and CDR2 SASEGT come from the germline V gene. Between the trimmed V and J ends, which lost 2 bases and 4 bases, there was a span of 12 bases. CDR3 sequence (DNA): TGTGCCAGCAGTGAATTGTCAGGAACTTACAATGAGCAGTTCTTC. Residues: CASSELSGTYNEQFF.

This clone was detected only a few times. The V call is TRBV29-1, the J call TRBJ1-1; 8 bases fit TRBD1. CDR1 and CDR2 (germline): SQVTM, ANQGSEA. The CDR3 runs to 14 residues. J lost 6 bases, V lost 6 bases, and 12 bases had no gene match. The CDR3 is CSVRSGQGSSEAFF. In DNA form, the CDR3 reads TGCAGCGTCCGTTCCGGACAGGGCTCGTCTGAAGCTTTCTTT. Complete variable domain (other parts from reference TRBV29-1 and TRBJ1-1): SAVISQKPSRDICQRGTSLTIQCQVDSQVTMMFWYRQQPGQSLTLIATANQGSEATYESGFVIDKFPISRPNLTFSTLTVSNMSPEDSSIYLCSVRSGQGSSEAFFGQGTRLTVV.

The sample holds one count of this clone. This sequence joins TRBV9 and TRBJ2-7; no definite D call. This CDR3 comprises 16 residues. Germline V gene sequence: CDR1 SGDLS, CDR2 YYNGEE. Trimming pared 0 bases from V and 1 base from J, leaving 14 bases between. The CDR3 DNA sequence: TGTGCCAGCAGCGTAGGCGGCGCGTCTGGATCCTACGAGCAGTACTTC. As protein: CASSVGGASGSYEQYF.

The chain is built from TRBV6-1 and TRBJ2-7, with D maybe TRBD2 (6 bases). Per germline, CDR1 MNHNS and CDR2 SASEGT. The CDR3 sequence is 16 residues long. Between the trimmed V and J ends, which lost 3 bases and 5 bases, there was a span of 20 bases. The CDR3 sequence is CASSEGQLTGVHEQYF. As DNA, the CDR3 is TGTGCCAGCAGTGAGGGCCAACTAACGGGAGTCCACGAGCAGTACTTC.

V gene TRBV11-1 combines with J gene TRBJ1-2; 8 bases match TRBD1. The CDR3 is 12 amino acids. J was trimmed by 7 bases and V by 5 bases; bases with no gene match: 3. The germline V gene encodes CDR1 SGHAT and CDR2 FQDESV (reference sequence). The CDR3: CASSPGTGGYTF. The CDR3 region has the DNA TGTGCCAGCAGCCCCGGGACAGGTGGCTACACCTTC.

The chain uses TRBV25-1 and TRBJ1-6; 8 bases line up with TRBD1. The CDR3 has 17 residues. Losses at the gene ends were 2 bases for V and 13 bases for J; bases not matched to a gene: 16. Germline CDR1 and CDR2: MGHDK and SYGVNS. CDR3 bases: TGTGCCAGCAGTGAAACCATCTCCGGGACAGGCTCCCCTCCCCTCCACTTT. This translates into CASSETISGTGSPPLHF.

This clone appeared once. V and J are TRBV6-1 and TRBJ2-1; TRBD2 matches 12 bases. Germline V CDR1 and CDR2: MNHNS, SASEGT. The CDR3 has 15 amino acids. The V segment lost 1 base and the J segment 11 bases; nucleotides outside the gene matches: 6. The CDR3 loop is CASSEVSSGRAKQFF. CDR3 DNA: TGTGCCAGCAGTGAAGTTTCTAGCGGGAGGGCGAAGCAGTTCTTC.

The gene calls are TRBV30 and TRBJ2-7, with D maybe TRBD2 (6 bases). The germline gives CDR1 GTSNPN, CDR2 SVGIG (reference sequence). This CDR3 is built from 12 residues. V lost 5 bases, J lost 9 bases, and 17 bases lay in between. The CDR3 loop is CAWGNGGVSQYF. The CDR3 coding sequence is TGTGCCTGGGGCAACGGGGGAGTGTCGCAGTACTTC.

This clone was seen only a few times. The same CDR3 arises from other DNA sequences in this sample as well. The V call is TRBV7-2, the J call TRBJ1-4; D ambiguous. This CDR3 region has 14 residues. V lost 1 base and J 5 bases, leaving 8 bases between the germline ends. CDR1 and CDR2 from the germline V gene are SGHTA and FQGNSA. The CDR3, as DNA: TGTGCCAGCAGCTTAGGGGGAGGGAATGAAAAACTGTTTTTT. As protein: CASSLGGGNEKLFF.

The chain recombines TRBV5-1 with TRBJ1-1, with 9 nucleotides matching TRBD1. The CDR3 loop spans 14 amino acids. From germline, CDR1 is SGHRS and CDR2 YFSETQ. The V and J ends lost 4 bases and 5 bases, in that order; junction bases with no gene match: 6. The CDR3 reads CASSRQGGNTEAFF. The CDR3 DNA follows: TGCGCCAGCAGCAGACAGGGGGGGAATACTGAAGCTTTCTTT.

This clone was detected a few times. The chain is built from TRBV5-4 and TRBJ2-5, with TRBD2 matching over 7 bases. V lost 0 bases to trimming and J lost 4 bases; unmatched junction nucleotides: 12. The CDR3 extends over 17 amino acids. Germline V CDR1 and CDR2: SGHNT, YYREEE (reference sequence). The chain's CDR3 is CASSLALGGGRGETQYF. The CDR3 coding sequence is TGTGCCAGCAGCTTGGCTTTGGGGGGAGGGCGGGGAGAGACCCAGTACTTC.

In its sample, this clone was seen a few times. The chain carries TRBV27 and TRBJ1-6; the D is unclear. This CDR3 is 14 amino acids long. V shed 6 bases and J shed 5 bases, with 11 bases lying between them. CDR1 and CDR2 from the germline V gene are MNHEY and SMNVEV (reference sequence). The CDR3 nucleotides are TGTGCCAGCAGGAAGGCACTAGATAATTCACCCCTCCACTTT. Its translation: CASRKALDNSPLHF.

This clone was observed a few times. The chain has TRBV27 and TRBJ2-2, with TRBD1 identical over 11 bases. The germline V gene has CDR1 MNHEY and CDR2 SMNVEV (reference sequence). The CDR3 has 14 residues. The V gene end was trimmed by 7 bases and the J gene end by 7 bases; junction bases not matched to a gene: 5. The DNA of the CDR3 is TGTGCCAGCATACGGACAGGGGGCAACGGGGAGCTGTTTTTT. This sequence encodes CASIRTGGNGELFF.

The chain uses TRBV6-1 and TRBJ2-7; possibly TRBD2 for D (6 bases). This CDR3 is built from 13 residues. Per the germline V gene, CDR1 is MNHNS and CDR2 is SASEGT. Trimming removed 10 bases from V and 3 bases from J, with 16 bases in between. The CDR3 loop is CATGGTGYYEQYF. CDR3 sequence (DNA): TGTGCCACCGGGGGAACCGGGTACTACGAGCAGTACTTC.

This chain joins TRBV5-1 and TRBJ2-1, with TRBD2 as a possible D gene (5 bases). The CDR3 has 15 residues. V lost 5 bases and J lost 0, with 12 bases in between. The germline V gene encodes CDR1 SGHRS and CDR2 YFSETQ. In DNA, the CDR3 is TGCGCCAGCAGTGAGTGGGCGGGCTCCTACAATGAGCAGTTCTTC. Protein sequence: CASSEWAGSYNEQFF.

CDR3 sequence: CASSGQPQGGNQPQHF. In nucleotides, the CDR3 is TGCGCCAGCAGTGGCCAACCTCAGGGTGGCAATCAGCCCCAGCATTTT. This rearrangement joins TRBV10-1 to TRBJ1-5, with a weak D call TRBD1 (5 bases). Germline CDR1 is WNHNN and CDR2 is SYGVQD (reference sequence). The CDR3 is 16 residues long. The germline V and J ends were trimmed by 4 bases and 2 bases, with 15 bases remaining between them.

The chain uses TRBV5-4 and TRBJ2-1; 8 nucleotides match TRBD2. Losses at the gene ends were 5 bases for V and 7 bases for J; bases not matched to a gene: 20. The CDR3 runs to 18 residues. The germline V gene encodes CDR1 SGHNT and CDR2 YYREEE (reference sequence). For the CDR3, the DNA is TGTGCCAGCAGGGACACAGGTTCTTGGACTAGCACTGTAAATGAGCAGTTCTTC. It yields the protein CASRDTGSWTSTVNEQFF.

The CDR3 nucleotides are TGTGCCAGCAAAAGTACTAGCGGGGGTTACCTTAATGAGCAGTTCTTC. As protein: CASKSTSGGYLNEQFF. J is TRBJ2-1 and V is TRBV27, with 11 bases lining up with TRBD2. The V gene end was trimmed by 7 bases and the J gene end by 7 bases; junction bases not matched to a gene: 12. CDR1 and CDR2 (germline): MNHEY, SMNVEV (reference sequence). This CDR3 contains 16 residues.